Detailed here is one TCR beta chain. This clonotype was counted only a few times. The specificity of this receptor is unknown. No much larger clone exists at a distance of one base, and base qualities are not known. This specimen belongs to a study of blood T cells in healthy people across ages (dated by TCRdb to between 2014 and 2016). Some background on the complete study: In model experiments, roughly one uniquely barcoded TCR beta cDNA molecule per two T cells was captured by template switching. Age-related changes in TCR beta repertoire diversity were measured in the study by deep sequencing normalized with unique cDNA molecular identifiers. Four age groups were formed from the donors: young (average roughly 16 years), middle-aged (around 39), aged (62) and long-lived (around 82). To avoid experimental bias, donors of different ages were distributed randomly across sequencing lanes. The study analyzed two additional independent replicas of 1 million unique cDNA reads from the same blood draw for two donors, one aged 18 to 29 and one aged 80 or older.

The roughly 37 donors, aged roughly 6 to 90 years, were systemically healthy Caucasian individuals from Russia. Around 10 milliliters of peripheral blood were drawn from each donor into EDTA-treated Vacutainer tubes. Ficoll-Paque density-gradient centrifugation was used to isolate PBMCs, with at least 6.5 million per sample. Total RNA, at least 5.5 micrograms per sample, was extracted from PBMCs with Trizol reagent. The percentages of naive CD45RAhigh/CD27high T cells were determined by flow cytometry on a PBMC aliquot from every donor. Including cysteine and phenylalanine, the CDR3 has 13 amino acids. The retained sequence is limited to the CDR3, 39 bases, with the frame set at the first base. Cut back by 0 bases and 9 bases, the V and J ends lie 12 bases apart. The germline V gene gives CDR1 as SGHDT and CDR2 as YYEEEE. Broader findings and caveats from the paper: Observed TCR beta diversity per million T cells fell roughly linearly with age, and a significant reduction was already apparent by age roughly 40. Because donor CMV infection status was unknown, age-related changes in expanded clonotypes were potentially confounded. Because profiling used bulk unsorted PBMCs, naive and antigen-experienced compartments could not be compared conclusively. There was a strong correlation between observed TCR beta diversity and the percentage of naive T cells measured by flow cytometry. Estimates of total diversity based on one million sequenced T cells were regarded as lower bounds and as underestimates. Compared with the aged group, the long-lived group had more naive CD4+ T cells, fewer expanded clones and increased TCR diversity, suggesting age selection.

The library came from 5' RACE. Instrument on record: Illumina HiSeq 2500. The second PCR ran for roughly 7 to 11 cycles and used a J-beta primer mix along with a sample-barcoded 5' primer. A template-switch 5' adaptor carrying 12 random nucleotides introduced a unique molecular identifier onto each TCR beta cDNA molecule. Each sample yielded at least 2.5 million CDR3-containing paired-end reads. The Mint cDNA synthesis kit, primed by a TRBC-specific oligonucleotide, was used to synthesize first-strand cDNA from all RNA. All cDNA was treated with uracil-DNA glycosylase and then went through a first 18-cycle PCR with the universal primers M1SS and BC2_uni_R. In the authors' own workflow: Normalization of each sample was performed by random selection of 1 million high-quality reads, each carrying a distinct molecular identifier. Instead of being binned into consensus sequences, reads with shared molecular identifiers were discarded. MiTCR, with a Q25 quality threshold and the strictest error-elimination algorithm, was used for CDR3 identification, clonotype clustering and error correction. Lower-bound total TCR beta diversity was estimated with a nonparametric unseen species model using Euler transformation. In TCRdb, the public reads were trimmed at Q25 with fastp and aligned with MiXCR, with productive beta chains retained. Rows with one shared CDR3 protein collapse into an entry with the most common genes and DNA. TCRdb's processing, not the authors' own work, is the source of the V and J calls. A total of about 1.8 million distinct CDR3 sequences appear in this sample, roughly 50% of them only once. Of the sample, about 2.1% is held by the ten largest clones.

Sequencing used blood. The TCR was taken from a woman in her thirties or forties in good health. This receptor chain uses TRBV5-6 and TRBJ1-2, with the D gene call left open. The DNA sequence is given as TGTGCCAGCAGCTTGGGTTCGACGGTTAGCTACACCTTC. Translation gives CASSLGSTVSYTF.